The 6 T cell receptor beta chains below all came from one sample that was sequenced in a study of regulatory dendritic cells for organ transplantation. These receptors have no identified antigens. Allogeneic regulatory or mature dendritic cells were co-cultured for roughly five days with CFSE-labeled sorted T cells at 1:10. Sequenced by immunoSEQ multiplex PCR; TCRdb stores in-frame clones only, minus some. The table shows about 20,000 clones, with 70% to 90% occurring only once. The sample was naive CD4+ T cells from blood cultured with regulatory dendritic cells. Regarding subset: CD45RA+ naive T cells. The receptor set was obtained from a human donor in good health.

In DNA, the CDR3 is TGTGCCAGCAGCCCCACCGGTGGGACAGGGAAAGTCTACGAGCAGTACTTC. Protein: CASSPTGGTGKVYEQYF. V gene TRBV11-2 combines with J gene TRBJ2-7; 9 positions agree with TRBD1. The germline V gene encodes CDR1 SGHAT and CDR2 FQNNGV. V lost 5 bases to trimming and J lost 3 bases; unmatched junction nucleotides: 14. The CDR3 sequence is 17 residues long.

The V gene is TRBV9, the J gene TRBJ2-5; the match to TRBD2 covers 7 bases. This CDR3 comprises 13 residues. The ends lost 0 bases at V and 5 bases at J; junction bases unmatched: 1. Germline V gene data show CDR1 as SGDLS and CDR2 as YYNGEE. This CDR3 reads CASSVGGSETQYF. In DNA, the CDR3 is TGTGCCAGCAGCGTAGGCGGGAGTGAGACCCAGTACTTC.

This clone has just a few counts. The V call is TRBV28, the J call TRBJ1-1; no clear D. The CDR3 runs 13 residues. Trimming removed 8 bases at V and 1 base at J, with 11 bases between. In germline, CDR1 is MDHEN, CDR2 SYDVKM. The CDR3 reads CASLPRPNTEAFF. CDR3 bases: TGTGCCAGCCTCCCCAGACCGAACACTGAAGCTTTCTTT.

The gene calls are TRBV25-1 and TRBJ2-2; tentative D call: TRBD2 (5 bases). The germline V gene encodes CDR1 MGHDK and CDR2 SYGVNS. V was cut by 4 bases and J by 2 bases, with 8 bases left in between. The CDR3 is 14 amino acids. The CDR3 coding sequence is TGTGCCAGCAGTGGGACTCACAACACCGGGGAGCTGTTTTTT. Translation: CASSGTHNTGELFF.

The V gene is TRBV27, the J gene TRBJ2-1, with TRBD1 as a possible D gene (5 bases). Per germline, CDR1 MNHEY and CDR2 SMNVEV (reference sequence). This CDR3 has 15 residues. V was shortened by 2 bases and J by 6 bases, with 14 bases between the two germline ends. The DNA of the CDR3 is TGTGCCAGCAGTTTAAGGATGGGTAGGGGCAATGAGCAGTTCTTC. Protein: CASSLRMGRGNEQFF.

J is TRBJ1-1 and V is TRBV7-2, with D uncertain. CDR1 and CDR2 from the germline V gene are SGHTA and FQGNSA. V lost 5 bases and J 3 bases, leaving 7 bases between the germline ends. The CDR3 runs 12 residues. CDR3 in DNA: TGTGCCAGCAGCGGAAGGGACACTGAAGCTTTCTTT. Its translation: CASSGRDTEAFF.